Listed below are T cell receptor beta chains from one sample, sequenced in a study of lymphopenia after photon versus proton radiotherapy. Profiled with immunoSEQ multiplex PCR; TCRdb holds only in-frame clones, not every one. The sample lists around 7,300 clones; 93% were seen once. Sequences were derived from peripheral blood, sampled from a patient treated with photon-based radiotherapy. These receptors were collected from a woman aged 50 to 60 with cholangiocarcinoma. Each CDR3 is given with its conserved first and last residue. Each record gives: V gene, clone size, D gene, J gene, CDR3 protein, CDR3 DNA. A D gene is named only where the DNA matches it firmly. For some rows the clone size is stated as once, few or many, or as a class when expanded; others skip it.

TRBV4-3	.	.	TRBJ1-2	CASSQEGTTQLFGYTF	TGCGCCAGCAGCCAAGAAGGTACCACCCAACTATTTGGCTACACCTTC
TRBV2	.	TRBD1	TRBJ1-2	CASNTGGVNGYNGYTF	TGTGCCAGCAATACAGGGGGCGTCAACGGGTATAATGGCTACACCTTC
TRBV10-1	.	TRBD1	TRBJ1-1	CASTSGGGKAFF	TGCGCCAGCACCTCTGGAGGGGGCAAAGCTTTCTTT
TRBV27	.	.	TRBJ2-3	CASSHGGYRDSDTQYF	TGTGCCAGCAGTCATGGCGGCTACAGGGATTCAGATACGCAGTATTTT
TRBV12-5	.	.	TRBJ1-3	CASGAGRENTIYF	TGTGCTAGTGGGGCAGGGAGGGAAAACACCATATATTTT
TRBV10-3	.	TRBD2	TRBJ2-7	CAISIGLAGEQYF	TGTGCCATCAGCATAGGACTAGCAGGCGAGCAGTACTTC
TRBV6-6	.	.	TRBJ2-3	CASSQQYF	TGTGCCAGCAGTCAGCAGTATTTT
TRBV2	.	.	TRBJ1-3	CASGLKSGNTIYF	TGTGCCAGCGGGTTGAAATCTGGAAACACCATATATTTT
TRBV5-1	once	.	TRBJ2-5	CASSGRSREETQYF	TGCGCCAGCAGCGGGAGGTCACGAGAAGAGACCCAGTACTTC
TRBV25-1	.	TRBD1	TRBJ2-7	CASSTGDKGYEQYF	TGTGCCAGCAGCACAGGGGATAAGGGATACGAGCAGTACTTC
TRBV7-9	.	.	TRBJ1-4	CASSTRLGAREKLFF	TGTGCCAGCAGCACCCGTTTGGGGGCGAGAGAAAAACTGTTTTTT
TRBV5-1	.	.	TRBJ2-3	CASSLDFFPSTDTQYF	TGCGCCAGCAGCTTGGACTTTTTTCCTAGCACAGATACGCAGTATTTT
TRBV9	.	.	TRBJ2-7	CASGVGAHGSYEQYF	TGTGCCAGCGGGGTAGGGGCCCATGGCTCCTACGAGCAGTACTTC
TRBV7-9	.	TRBD1	TRBJ2-2	CASSFTGGANTGELFF	TGTGCCAGCAGCTTCACAGGGGGCGCGAACACCGGGGAGCTGTTTTTT
TRBV2	.	.	TRBJ1-5	CASRGGLGNQPQHF	TGTGCCAGCAGAGGGGGTTTGGGCAATCAGCCCCAGCATTTT
TRBV9	.	.	TRBJ1-1	CASSAQSRNTEAFF	TGTGCCAGCAGCGCCCAGAGCCGGAACACTGAAGCTTTCTTT
TRBV10-3	few	.	TRBJ2-1	CAITGEIGGSHNEQFF	TGTGCCATCACCGGCGAGATTGGGGGGTCCCACAATGAGCAGTTCTTC
TRBV2	.	.	TRBJ2-5	CASSEMSGDQETQYF	TGTGCCAGCAGCGAAATGTCGGGGGACCAAGAGACCCAGTACTTC
TRBV29-1	.	.	TRBJ1-5	CSVSRGYQQPQHF	TGCAGCGTTTCCAGGGGTTACCAACAGCCCCAGCATTTT
TRBV7-9	once	TRBD1	TRBJ1-4	CASSSGGRVNEKLFF	TGTGCCAGCAGCTCAGGGGGTCGGGTTAATGAAAAACTGTTTTTT
TRBV30	.	.	TRBJ1-3	CAWSERNTIYF	TGTGCCTGGAGTGAGAGAAACACCATATATTTT
TRBV10-1	.	.	TRBJ1-1	CASSPAGNTEAFF	TGCGCCAGCAGTCCTGCGGGGAACACTGAAGCTTTCTTT
TRBV29-1	.	.	TRBJ2-5	CSVEDRGSQYF	TGCAGCGTTGAAGACAGGGGATCCCAGTACTTC
TRBV5-6	.	.	TRBJ2-7	CASSPGRSSYEQYF	TGTGCCAGCAGCCCGGGACGGAGCTCCTACGAGCAGTACTTC
TRBV19	.	TRBD2	TRBJ2-1	CASAWAGGQNNEQFF	TGTGCCAGCGCGTGGGCGGGGGGGCAAAACAATGAGCAGTTCTTC
TRBV10-3	.	.	TRBJ2-5	CAIRGTQETQYF	TGTGCCATCAGGGGGACCCAAGAGACCCAGTACTTC
TRBV7-2	once	TRBD2	TRBJ2-5	CASSLDAGGQETQYF	TGTGCCAGCAGCTTAGATGCGGGGGGACAAGAGACCCAGTACTTC